This TCR beta chain was retrieved from a study of cytomegalovirus exposure and HLA in healthy donors. Trimming pared 5 bases from V and 5 bases from J, leaving 12 bases between. The CDR3 runs 13 residues. Germline CDR1 LNHNV, CDR2 YYDKDF (reference sequence). Only in-frame clones appear in the TCRdb table, and some are missing; sequencing was by immunoSEQ multiplex PCR. The repertoire holds some 64,000 clones, with 95% to 98% as singletons. Input material: PBMCs. This TCR derives from a woman aged 18-29 years in good health and CMV-seropositive. J is TRBJ1-2 and V is TRBV15, with TRBD1 as a possible D gene (5 bases). The CDR3 region has the DNA TGTGCCACCAGCGCGGGGGTCGGGTATGGCTACACCTTC. It translates to CATSAGVGYGYTF. Using reference TRBV15 and TRBJ1-2 for the parts outside the CDR3, the full variable domain is DAMVIQNPRYQVTQFGKPVTLSCSQTLNHNVMYWYQQKSSQAPKLLFHYYDKDFNNEADTPDNFQSRRPNTSFCFLDIRSPGLGDTAMYLCATSAGVGYGYTFGSGTRLTVV.